The TCR beta chain under discussion was sequenced for a study of vaccination and CD4 T cells after COVID-19. Treatment of the sample: roughly nine-day PBMC culture with coronavirus spike peptide pools or control peptides (ViraFEST assay). Deletions cut 5 bases from V and 1 base from J, with 2 bases between. Per germline, CDR1 MDHEN and CDR2 SYDVKM. The CDR3 is 12 amino acids. Worth noting for this clonotype: Its matching antigen is unknown.

With the Oncomine TCR Beta short-read assay, DNA from cultured CD4+ T cells was sequenced. TCRdb re-analysed the PCR reads in MiXCR, keeping a single row per CDR3 protein. The repertoire has approximately 20,000 distinct CDR3 sequences, approximately 51% of them found once; the top ten carry roughly 9%. V usage is TRBV28 and J usage is TRBJ2-2, with D unclear. Sequenced input: CD4+ T cells from blood, cultured in vitro. This receptor was taken from a human donor who had recovered from COVID-19. The CDR3 region is CASSLNTGELFF. In DNA form, the CDR3 reads TGTGCCAGCAGTCTGAACACCGGGGAGCTGTTTTTT.